Detailed here is one TCR beta chain. The V end lost 6 bases, the J end lost 2 bases, and 18 bases lay between the germline ends. The CDR3 length is 16 residues. CDR1 is LNHDA, CDR2 SQIVND, per germline (reference sequence). The sample belongs to a study of T cells in Graves' hyperthyroidism and ophthalmopathy. It was considered stable Graves' hyperthyroidism when ophthalmopathy did not progress within 18 months. Exclusion of a patient resulted from uncontrolled infection, other autoimmune disease, pregnancy or lactation. Amplified regions were TCR beta CDR3 sequences from RNA transcripts. The HTBI primer set served for first-round RT-PCR of the TCR CDR3. TCRdb reanalysed the multiplex PCR reads using MiXCR and keeps one entry per CDR3 protein. This sample yields 400,000 to 500,000 distinct CDR3 sequences, of which roughly an eighth are seen a single time; roughly 17% belongs to the top ten.

The chain employs TRBV19 and TRBJ2-3; D perhaps matches TRBD1 (6 bases). The sequenced sample was blood. The receptor was isolated from a woman between 18 and 30 years old with Graves' hyperthyroidism. CDR3 nucleotide sequence: TGTGCCAGTAGGCCGGGGTGGGACATATTCACAGATACGCAGTATTTT. Protein sequence: CASRPGWDIFTDTQYF.